These 12 T cell receptor beta chains were sequenced from one sample in a study of T cells in Graves' hyperthyroidism and ophthalmopathy. RNA transcripts served as the template for amplifying TCR beta CDR3 regions. The HTBI primer set was used in a first-round RT-PCR of the TCR CDR3. TCRdb fed the multiplex PCR reads into MiXCR, producing one record per CDR3 protein. The sample consists of some 620,000 distinct CDR3 sequences, around 16% of them appearing once. What was sequenced was blood. Receptor source: a woman in her 30s with Graves' hyperthyroidism.

This clonotype came up a few times. In DNA form, the CDR3 reads TGTGCCAGCAACCCCCCGGACCGAGGAACCTATGGCTACACCTTC. The encoded protein is CASNPPDRGTYGYTF. This chain joins TRBV6-1 and TRBJ1-2; D ambiguous. The germline gives CDR1 MNHNS, CDR2 SASEGT. V lost 7 bases to trimming and J lost 4 bases, with 19 bases between them. There are 15 residues in the CDR3.

A word on this clonotype: Possible read error: a much larger clone is one base away. This chain joins TRBV25-1 and TRBJ1-2; D unclear. The V and J ends lost 1 base and 8 bases respectively, with 17 bases between them. The germline gives CDR1 MGHDK, CDR2 SYGVNS. The CDR3 spans 15 residues. The CDR3 region has the DNA TGTGCCAGCAGTGAATTGAGGACGCGGCAGATCGGCTACACCTTC. Amino acid sequence: CASSELRTRQIGYTF.

This clonotype appeared many times. The CDR3 sequence: CASSYDNPSSTDTQYF. DNA for the CDR3: TGTGCCAGCAGTTATGACAACCCCTCTAGCACAGATACGCAGTATTTT. This chain links TRBV2 with TRBJ2-3; D unresolved. The CDR3 is 16 amino acids. Trimming shortened V by 5 bases and J by 0 bases, and 15 bases separated the two germline ends. The germline CDR1 and CDR2 sequences are SNHLY and FYNNEI.

This clonotype was found a few times. The J gene is TRBJ2-7, the V gene TRBV28; D is possibly TRBD1 (6 bases). CDR1 is MDHEN, CDR2 SYDVKM, per germline. Deletions cut 7 bases from V and 2 bases from J, with 18 bases between. The CDR3 length is 15 residues. This chain's CDR3 is CASTFQQGPAYEQYF. The CDR3 DNA follows: TGTGCCAGCACCTTTCAACAGGGTCCCGCCTACGAGCAGTACTTC.

This sequence joins TRBV28 and TRBJ1-4; D call uncertain. The length of the CDR3 is 14 residues. From germline, CDR1 is MDHEN and CDR2 SYDVKM. V gave up 8 bases and J gave up 8 bases, with 18 bases separating them. CDR3 residues: CASSIGVSQEKLFF. CDR3 in DNA: TGTGCCAGCTCGATAGGAGTCTCGCAGGAAAAACTGTTTTTT.

The sample holds a few counts of this clonotype. The J gene is TRBJ2-1, the V gene TRBV7-6, with 9 bases that match TRBD2. Germline V gene data show CDR1 as SGHVS and CDR2 as FNYEAQ. After removal of 0 bases from V and 8 bases from J, the junction contained 5 bases not matched to a gene. The CDR3 runs to 15 residues. The DNA for the CDR3 is TGTGCCAGCAGCTTAGCACTAGCGGGTACGGATGAGCAGTTCTTC. Protein sequence: CASSLALAGTDEQFF. Filled out from reference TRBV7-6 and TRBJ2-1, the complete variable domain reads GAGVSQSPRYKVTKRGQDVALRCDPISGHVSLYWYRQALGQGPEFLTYFNYEAQQDKSGLPNDRFSAERPEGSISTLTIQRTEQRDSAMYRCASSLALAGTDEQFFGPGTRLTVL.

This clonotype was counted many times. The chain recombines TRBV10-3 with TRBJ2-7, with TRBD2 matching 14 bases. This CDR3 spans 13 amino acids. The germline gives CDR1 ENHRY, CDR2 SYGVKD. V trimming: 8 bases; J trimming: 6 bases; junction bases outside the gene matches: 3. CDR3 amino acids: CAIGGLAGVEQYF. DNA of the CDR3: TGTGCCATCGGGGGACTAGCGGGAGTCGAGCAGTACTTC.

There are a few counts of this clonotype. This chain connects TRBV20-1 to TRBJ2-7, with 9 bases matching TRBD2. Looked up from germline, CDR1 is DFQATT and CDR2 is SNEGSKA (reference sequence). J gave up 2 bases and V 5 bases, and 4 bases lay outside the gene matches. CDR3 size: 13 residues. The CDR3 sequence is CSAGLALTYEQYF. CDR3 nucleotide sequence: TGCAGTGCTGGACTAGCGCTTACCTACGAGCAGTACTTC.

In its sample, this clonotype was seen many times. The V call is TRBV6-1, the J call TRBJ2-7; D remains unclear. Germline V gene lookup returns CDR1 MNHNS and CDR2 SASEGT. V was cut by 7 bases and J by 6 bases, with 16 bases left in between. The CDR3 covers 13 residues. The CDR3 here is CASTAKYSGEQYF. In nucleotides, the CDR3 is TGTGCCAGCACAGCCAAATACTCGGGCGAGCAGTACTTC.

This clonotype appeared a few times. The rearrangement joins TRBV9 to TRBJ1-1, with D tentatively TRBD1 (5 bases). Between the trimmed V and J ends, which lost 3 bases and 2 bases, there was a span of 14 bases. Germline V CDR1 and CDR2: SGDLS, YYNGEE. This CDR3 is 15 amino acids long. The CDR3 loop reads CASSGLGRTNTEAFF. Written as DNA, the CDR3 is TGTGCCAGCAGCGGGCTGGGACGGACAAACACTGAAGCTTTCTTT.

This clonotype was picked up a small number of times. The chain has TRBV9 and TRBJ1-1; the D gene is possibly TRBD1 (5 bases). Trimming left V 7 bases short and J 3 bases short, with 28 bases between. Germline assignment: CDR1 SGDLS and CDR2 YYNGEE. CDR3 size: 18 residues. The CDR3 is CASATAPGPTLGDTEAFF. DNA for the CDR3: TGTGCCAGCGCTACTGCCCCAGGGCCAACATTGGGGGACACTGAAGCTTTCTTT. The complete variable domain, with remaining parts taken from reference TRBV9 and TRBJ1-1, reads DSGVTQTPKHLITATGQRVTLRCSPRSGDLSVYWYQQSLDQGLQFLIQYYNGEERAKGNILERFSAQQFPDLHSELNLSSLELGDSALYFCASATAPGPTLGDTEAFFGQGTRLTVV.

The chain recombines TRBV7-2 with TRBJ2-7; 10 bases are shared with TRBD2. Germline V lookup: CDR1 SGHTA, CDR2 FQGNSA. The CDR3 runs 17 residues. J gave up 7 bases and V 4 bases, and 16 bases lay outside the gene matches. CDR3 nucleotide sequence: TGTGCCAGCAGCTCACCCAGTAGCGGGAGGCTTGGGAATGAGCAGTACTTC. Translating it yields CASSSPSSGRLGNEQYF. The full variable domain, its missing parts supplied by reference TRBV7-2 and TRBJ2-7, is GAGVSQSPSNKVTEKGKDVELRCDPISGHTALYWYRQSLGQGLEFLIYFQGNSAPDKSGLPSDRFSAERTGGSVSTLTIQRTQQEDSAVYLCASSSPSSGRLGNEQYFGPGTRLTVT.